These T cell receptor beta chains were read from a single sample in a study of CD8 T cells in Susac syndrome. TCRdb re-derived calls from the immunoSEQ multiplex PCR reads in MiXCR, one entry per CDR3 protein. The table lists about 83,000 distinct CDR3 sequences, approximately 96% of them singletons. Sample: CD8+ T cells from PBMCs. These receptors all stem from a human donor with Susac syndrome. Both conserved end residues are part of each CDR3. The D gene is left open where the match is weak. Clone size is stated in some rows and not others, as once, few, many or a class when expanded.

v_call,d_call,clone_size,j_call,cdr3_nt,cdr3_aa
TRBV20-1,-,-,TRBJ2-7,TGCAGTGCTATCGAGGGTTACGAGCAGTACTTC,CSAIEGYEQYF
TRBV2,-,-,TRBJ2-5,TGTGCCAGCAGTGAACCTAGTTGGGAGACCCAGTACTTC,CASSEPSWETQYF
TRBV15,-,-,TRBJ2-6,TGTGCCACCAGCATAGGGATCCGGGCTGGGGCCAACGTCCTGACTTTC,CATSIGIRAGANVLTF
TRBV5-1,-,-,TRBJ2-1,TGCGCCAGCAGCTTGGAACACCTGGGTAATGAGCAGTTCTTC,CASSLEHLGNEQFF
TRBV20-1,-,-,TRBJ1-6,TGCAGTGCTAGAGGGCAGAGACGATCACCCCTCCACTTT,CSARGQRRSPLHF
TRBV7-3,TRBD2,-,TRBJ2-5,TGTGCCAGCAGCCTAGCGGGGGGACGTCAAGAGACCCAGTACTTC,CASSLAGGRQETQYF
TRBV2,-,-,TRBJ2-7,TGTGCCAGCAGTGAAGGTCAGCGGACACCCTCCTACGAGCAGTACTTC,CASSEGQRTPSYEQYF
TRBV20-1,-,-,TRBJ1-1,TGCAGTGCTAGAGATTTCCAGGCGTCCACTGAAGCTTTCTTT,CSARDFQASTEAFF
TRBV27,TRBD2,once,TRBJ2-5,TGTGCCAGCAGTTTATCCCGAGCGGGGGTTCGGCAAGAGACCCAGTACTTC,CASSLSRAGVRQETQYF
TRBV5-1,-,-,TRBJ2-5,TGCGCCAGCAGCTTGTCCTCCGGGCGGGACGAGACCCAGTACTTC,CASSLSSGRDETQYF
TRBV15,-,-,TRBJ2-1,TGTGCCACCAGCAGAGGAGGTCAGTCGAGCTCCTACAATGAGCAGTTCTTC,CATSRGGQSSSYNEQFF
TRBV6-2/TRBV6-3,TRBD1,-,TRBJ1-5,TGTGCCAGCAGGGGGACAGGGGAACCTCAGCCCCAGCATTTT,CASRGTGEPQPQHF
TRBV4-3,-,-,TRBJ2-6,TGCGCCAGCAGCCAAGAAGGAGAGACTGGGGCCAACGTCCTGACTTTC,CASSQEGETGANVLTF
TRBV7-9,-,once,TRBJ1-5,TGTGCCAGCAGCTTAGAGTCTCAGCCCCAGCATTTT,CASSLESQPQHF
TRBV2,-,-,TRBJ1-1,TGTGCCAGCACCGAGGGGACTGAAGCTTTCTTT,CASTEGTEAFF
TRBV29-1,-,-,TRBJ2-2,TGCAGCGTTTGGGAGAACACCGGGGAGCTGTTTTTT,CSVWENTGELFF
TRBV29-1,-,-,TRBJ1-1,TGCAGCTGGGGCGGGAACACTGAAGCTTTCTTT,CSWGGNTEAFF
TRBV2,-,-,TRBJ2-2,TGTGCCAGCAGTGAAGGTACCGGGGAGCTGTTTTTT,CASSEGTGELFF
TRBV29-1,TRBD2,-,TRBJ2-3,TGCAGCGTGGTAACTAGCGGGAGTTTCGCAGATACGCAGTATTTT,CSVVTSGSFADTQYF
TRBV4-1,TRBD2,-,TRBJ2-4,TGCGCCAGCAGCCAAGAAGAGCTAGGACTAGCGGGAGGGAAAAACATTCAGTACTTC,CASSQEELGLAGGKNIQYF
TRBV7-2,TRBD1,-,TRBJ1-2,TGTGCCAGCATCCTCGGGACAGGGGACCGATACACCTTC,CASILGTGDRYTF
TRBV4-1,TRBD1,once,TRBJ1-1,TGCGCCAGCAGTCTGACAGGGTCGGGTCACACTGAAGCTTTCTTT,CASSLTGSGHTEAFF
TRBV9,-,-,TRBJ2-7,TGTGCCAGCAGCGTAGACGGCTCCAAGGACGAGCAGTACTTC,CASSVDGSKDEQYF
TRBV7-2,-,-,TRBJ1-1,TGTGCCAGCAGCTTAGCCCTTAGGGCTTTCTTT,CASSLALRAFF
TRBV20-1,TRBD2,once,TRBJ2-2,TGCAGTGCTGGTCGAGCGGGAGGGACCACCGGGGAGCTGTTTTTT,CSAGRAGGTTGELFF
TRBV27,-,-,TRBJ2-1,TGTGCCACCCATGACTACAATGAGCAGTTCTTC,CATHDYNEQFF
TRBV28,TRBD1,-,TRBJ2-4,TGTGCCAGCAGTCCCCGGGACAGGGGGCGGAACATTCAGTACTTC,CASSPRDRGRNIQYF
TRBV28,TRBD2,-,TRBJ2-3,TGTGCCAGCAGTATACTGACTAGCGGGAGCACAGATACGCAGTATTTT,CASSILTSGSTDTQYF
TRBV28,-,-,TRBJ1-3,TGTGCCAGCAGTGCGGTCCGGTGGGGAGACACCATATATTTT,CASSAVRWGDTIYF
TRBV6-5,-,-,TRBJ2-2,TGTGCCAGCAGTTCCCTACACAGATCGAACACCGGGGAGCTGTTTTTT,CASSSLHRSNTGELFF
TRBV2,TRBD1,-,TRBJ2-4,TGTGCCAGCAGTGGCTGGGGGACAGGGGCGCATAACATTCAGTACTTC,CASSGWGTGAHNIQYF
TRBV6-7,TRBD1,-,TRBJ2-1,TGTGCCAGCAGTTACGCCGGGACAGGGGTACGGGGGCTAGCCCCCAGCTCCTACAATGAGCAGTTCTTC,CASSYAGTGVRGLAPSSYNEQFF
TRBV24-1,TRBD2,-,TRBJ2-1,TGTGCCACCAGTGAATCGGGACTAGCGGGAGGGCCGTTTTTC,CATSESGLAGGPFF
TRBV29-1,-,-,TRBJ1-1,TGCAGCGTTAGCGGGGGCACAAACACTGAAGCTTTCTTT,CSVSGGTNTEAFF
TRBV5-4,TRBD1,-,TRBJ2-2,TGTGCCAGCAGCTCAGGGACAGACACCGGGGAGCTGTTTTTT,CASSSGTDTGELFF
TRBV2,-,-,TRBJ1-5,TGTGCCAGCAGCCCCAGCGGGGGGAGTGCCAATCAGCCCCAGCATTTT,CASSPSGGSANQPQHF
TRBV6-6,-,-,TRBJ2-2,TGTGCCAGCAGTCCCGCCCCGTGGGAGCTGTTTTTT,CASSPAPWELFF
TRBV27,TRBD1,-,TRBJ1-2,TGTGCCAGCGCCTCCCCGGGACAGGGGTTATATGGCTACACCTTC,CASASPGQGLYGYTF
TRBV27,-,-,TRBJ2-7,TGTGCCAGCAGTCATTGGAGAGATCGGCAGTACTTC,CASSHWRDRQYF
TRBV4-1,TRBD1,-,TRBJ2-4,TGCGCCAGCAGCCAGACCGACAGGGCGGGAAACATTCAGTACTTC,CASSQTDRAGNIQYF
TRBV12-5,-,once,TRBJ1-1,TGTGCTAGTGGTTCGAGCCTTGGGACGACTGAAGCTTTCTTT,CASGSSLGTTEAFF
TRBV9,-,-,TRBJ2-5,TGTGCCAGCAGCGCGTTTGGGTCTCCAGCGGTGGAGACCCAGTACTTC,CASSAFGSPAVETQYF
TRBV29-1,-,-,TRBJ1-2,TGCAGCGTTCAGGGGCAGGGCTATGGCTACACCTTC,CSVQGQGYGYTF
TRBV28,TRBD1,-,TRBJ1-5,TGTGCCAGCGAGAACAGGGGGCTAAATCAGCCCCAGCATTTT,CASENRGLNQPQHF
TRBV30,TRBD2,-,TRBJ2-6,TGTGCCTGGGGACTAGCGGGCTCTGGGGCCAACGTCCTGACTTTC,CAWGLAGSGANVLTF
TRBV13,TRBD2,-,TRBJ2-5,TGTGCCAGCAGCCCAGAGACTAGCGGGGGAGAGACCCAGTACTTC,CASSPETSGGETQYF
TRBV6-2/TRBV6-3,TRBD1,-,TRBJ2-7,TGTGCCAGCAGTTGGAGGGGACAGGGCTCCTACGAGCAGTACTTC,CASSWRGQGSYEQYF
TRBV6-5,-,-,TRBJ1-1,TGTGCCAGCAGTTACTCGACGGCGAACACTGAAGCTTTCTTT,CASSYSTANTEAFF
TRBV9,-,-,TRBJ2-7,TGTGCCAGCAGCGCAGGGGAGGGGGAGCAGTACTTC,CASSAGEGEQYF
TRBV27,-,-,TRBJ2-5,TGTGCCAGCAGCTACATCGGAGGGGGCGGGGGCGGGACCCAGTACTTC,CASSYIGGGGGGTQYF
TRBV3-1,TRBD2,-,TRBJ2-3,TGTGCCAGCAGCCAAGATTTGGCTAGCGGGAGGCTTTTCACAGATACGCAGTATTTT,CASSQDLASGRLFTDTQYF
TRBV20-1,-,-,TRBJ1-4,TGCAGTGCTAGAGTACCCGCTGGCGGCGAAAAACTGTTTTTT,CSARVPAGGEKLFF
TRBV15,-,-,TRBJ1-5,TGTGCCACCAGCGCGGCCAGGGAAGGTCAGCCCCAGCATTTT,CATSAAREGQPQHF